These 4 T cell receptor beta chains originate from one sample sequenced in a study of CD4 and CD8 cells across lung adenocarcinoma regions. TCRdb itself ran the PCR reads through MiXCR, one entry per CDR3 protein. Of several thousand distinct CDR3 sequences in the sample, about three fifths are singletons; the top ten hold approximately 15%. The sequenced sample consisted of CD4+ T cells from the center of a lung tumor. These receptors all stem from a male donor with lung adenocarcinoma. The CD4 and CD8 labels of this study may be unreliable.

In this sample, this clonotype is medium-sized. The chain employs TRBV7-2 and TRBJ2-3; D ambiguous. The CDR3 sequence is 15 residues long. CDR1 SGHTA and CDR2 FQGNSA come from the germline V gene. The V end lost 1 base, the J end lost 1 base, and 9 bases lay between the germline ends. CDR3 nucleotide sequence: TGTGCCAGCAGCTTAGGAGCCGGTGGCACAGATACGCAGTATTTT. Translated: CASSLGAGGTDTQYF.

A note on this clonotype: Relative to the germline gene, one junction end is altered; a read error may explain this. This chain's CDR3 is CASTGVSDTDTQYF. The CDR3 nucleotides read TGTGCCAGCACGGGGGTGTCTGACACAGATACGCAGTATTTC. This chain uses TRBV27 with TRBJ2-3, with D possibly TRBD2 on 6 matching bases. CDR3 length equals 14 residues. The germline V gene has CDR1 MNHEY and CDR2 SMNVEV (reference sequence).

This clonotype was picked up one time. The V gene is TRBV6-1, the J gene TRBJ2-2, with D perhaps TRBD2 (5 bases). Germline loops: CDR1 MNHNS, CDR2 SASEGT. This CDR3 has 13 residues. Trimming left V 6 bases short and J 7 bases short, with 12 bases between. The CDR3 DNA sequence: TGTGCCAGCAGCTCCGGGGTTCACGGGGAGCTGTTTTTT. It specifies CASSSGVHGELFF.

In this sample, this clonotype turned up once. The junction shows a germline mismatch at one end, possibly a read error. The rearrangement uses TRBV10-1 and TRBJ2-3; D could derive from TRBD1 or TRBD2 (5 bases each). CDR1 and CDR2 from the germline V gene are WNHNN and SYGVQD (reference sequence). The CDR3 is 15 residues long. CDR3 sequence: CARGPGRRAPDTQYF. For the CDR3, the DNA is TGCGCCAGGGGACCCGGGCGCCGTGCCCCAGATACGCAGTACTTT.